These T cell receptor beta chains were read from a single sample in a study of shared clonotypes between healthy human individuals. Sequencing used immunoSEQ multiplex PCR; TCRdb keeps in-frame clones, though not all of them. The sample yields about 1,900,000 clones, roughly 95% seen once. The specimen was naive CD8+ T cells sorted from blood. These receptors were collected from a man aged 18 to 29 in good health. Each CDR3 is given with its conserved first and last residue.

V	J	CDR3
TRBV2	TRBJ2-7	CASADGVDLTYEQYF
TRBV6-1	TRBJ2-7	CASSRRGPYEQYF
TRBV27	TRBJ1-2	CASSSPGARGYTF
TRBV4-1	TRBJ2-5	CASSPGWDIETQYF
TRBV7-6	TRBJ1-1	CASSRGTGELNTEAFF
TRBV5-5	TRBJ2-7	CASSLYRDYEQYF
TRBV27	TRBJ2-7	CASSLLDPTGISYEQYF
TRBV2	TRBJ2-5	CASTYPLTRETQYF
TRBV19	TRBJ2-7	CASSISRVTGDTYEQYF
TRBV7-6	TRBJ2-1	CASSLDYSSSYNEQFF
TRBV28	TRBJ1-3	CASRLGWVSGNTIYF
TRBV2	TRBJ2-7	CASISMGEQYF
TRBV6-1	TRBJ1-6	CASSEDLGGVLNSPLHF
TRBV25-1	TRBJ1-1	CASRLGGNTEAFF